Each of the 18 T cell receptor beta chains below was sequenced from the same sample in a study of PD-1 blockade in mismatch repair-deficient tumors (dated by TCRdb to 2015 to 2018). Receptor libraries were prepared by the immunoSEQ multiplex PCR assay. In its TCRdb copy, this immuneACCESS table keeps in-frame sequences only and misses some clones. Where compared with another copy, unresolved V genes explain less than half of these, and the others have no known cause. This sample is represented by about 34,000 clones; 80% of them were singletons. The ten largest clonotypes hold more than 3% of the sample. The sample here was PBMCs, taken 6 to 7 weeks after starting pembrolizumab. The source of these receptors is an adult with mismatch repair-deficient cancer.

CDR3 loop: CASSTDEQYF. In DNA, the CDR3 is TGTGCCAGCAGTACGGACGAGCAGTACTTC. This chain links TRBV28 with TRBJ2-7; no definite D call. The CDR3 spans 10 residues. V lost 5 bases, J lost 5 bases, and 4 bases lay in between. Germline CDR1 and CDR2: MDHEN and SYDVKM. The full variable domain, with the rest looked up from reference TRBV28 and TRBJ2-7, is DVKVTQSSRYLVKRTGEKVFLECVQDMDHENMFWYRQDPGLGLRLIYFSYDVKMKEKGDIPEGYSVSREKKERFSLILESASTNQTSMYLCASSTDEQYFGPGTRLTVT.

V is TRBV5-1 and J is TRBJ2-2; 10 bases line up with TRBD2. The junction had 2 bases not matched to a gene; V was cut back by 2 bases and J by 4 bases. CDR1 SGHRS and CDR2 YFSETQ come from the germline V gene. CDR3 length: 15 residues. CDR3 loop: CASSLSGRGTGELFF. CDR3 in DNA: TGCGCCAGCAGCTTAAGCGGGAGGGGCACCGGGGAGCTGTTTTTT.

J is TRBJ1-5 and V is TRBV2; tentatively, D is TRBD1 (5 bases). CDR1 SNHLY and CDR2 FYNNEI come from the germline V gene. Between the trimmed V and J ends, which lost 5 bases and 2 bases, there was a span of 13 bases. The CDR3 runs to 15 residues. This CDR3 reads CASSYQGGGNQPQHF. The DNA of the CDR3 is TGTGCCAGCAGTTACCAGGGAGGGGGCAATCAGCCCCAGCATTTT.

This clone was seen just once. The chain employs TRBV30 and TRBJ2-3; D not resolved. The V end was cut by 3 bases, the J end by 2 bases, with 6 bases between. The CDR3 has 12 amino acids. Germline lookup yields CDR1 GTSNPN and CDR2 SVGIG (reference sequence). The CDR3 reads CAWSPNTDTQYF. The DNA for the CDR3 is TGTGCCTGGAGCCCTAACACAGATACGCAGTATTTT.

The rearrangement uses TRBV5-4 and TRBJ1-4, with a possible D match to TRBD1 (6 bases). Trimming removed 0 bases from V and 6 bases from J, with 12 bases in between. CDR1 SGHNT and CDR2 YYREEE come from the germline V gene (reference sequence). The CDR3 runs to 15 residues. CDR3 sequence (DNA): TGTGCCAGCAGCTTGGGGGGGGGCAAGTATGAAAAACTGTTTTTT. This gives the protein CASSLGGGKYEKLFF.

This clone appeared a few times. V usage is TRBV19 and J usage is TRBJ1-1, with 8 bases that match TRBD1. The CDR3 length is 16 residues. With V trimmed by 7 bases and J by 2 bases, 12 bases remained unmatched. The germline gives CDR1 LNHDA, CDR2 SQIVND (reference sequence). CDR3 sequence: CASTIKGTGVNTEAFF. The CDR3, as DNA: TGTGCCAGTACCATCAAGGGGACAGGAGTTAACACTGAAGCTTTCTTT. Using reference TRBV19 and TRBJ1-1 for the parts outside the CDR3, the full variable domain is DGGITQSPKYLFRKEGQNVTLSCEQNLNHDAMYWYRQDPGQGLRLIYYSQIVNDFQKGDIAEGYSVSREKKESFPLTVTSAQKNPTAFYLCASTIKGTGVNTEAFFGQGTRLTVV.

The chain combines TRBV18 with TRBJ2-2; 10 bases map to TRBD2. The CDR3 covers 16 residues. CDR1 and CDR2 (germline): KGHSH, LQKENI. J was trimmed by 4 bases and V by 6 bases; bases with no gene match: 8. The CDR3 loop reads CASSPSASGSTGELFF. DNA of the CDR3: TGTGCCAGCTCCCCCTCGGCTAGCGGGAGCACCGGGGAGCTGTTTTTT.

The chain joins TRBV27 to TRBJ1-3, with a tentative D call TRBD1 (5 bases). CDR1 MNHEY and CDR2 SMNVEV come from the germline V gene (reference sequence). This CDR3 region has 15 residues. The V end lost 2 bases, the J end lost 0 bases, and 8 bases lay between the germline ends. The CDR3 protein is CASSLVGGSGNTIYF. The CDR3 nucleotides are TGTGCCAGCAGTTTAGTGGGGGGCTCTGGAAACACCATATATTTT.

The V and J genes are TRBV11-3 and TRBJ1-6; TRBD1 matches at 8 bases. V shed 1 base and J 4 bases; nucleotides not matched to a gene: 0. The length of the CDR3 is 15 residues. CDR1 is SGHNT, CDR2 YENEEA, per germline. The CDR3 protein is CASSLGDRYNSPLHF. The CDR3 DNA reads as TGTGCCAGCAGCTTAGGGGACAGGTATAATTCACCCCTCCACTTT.

V is TRBV28 and J is TRBJ1-2, with TRBD1 matching 7 bases. The germline V gene has CDR1 MDHEN and CDR2 SYDVKM. This CDR3 is 16 amino acids long. With V trimmed by 10 bases and J by 4 bases, 18 bases remained unmatched. The CDR3 sequence: CATSSSLPRGSYGYTF. The CDR3 nucleotides are TGTGCCACCTCGTCGTCGCTCCCCAGGGGGTCCTATGGCTACACCTTC.

V and J are TRBV7-9 and TRBJ2-1, with 9 bases lining up with TRBD2. The germline CDR1 and CDR2 sequences are SEHNR and FQNEAQ (reference sequence). This CDR3 comprises 16 residues. The J segment lost 4 bases and the V segment lost 7 bases, leaving 11 bases of the junction unmatched. The CDR3 spells CASTLRASGVYNEQFF. The CDR3 DNA reads as TGTGCCAGCACCCTCAGGGCTAGCGGGGTGTACAATGAGCAGTTCTTC.

This clone is a singleton in its sample. Mismatch with germline at one junction end may stem from a read error. V is TRBV28 and J is TRBJ1-1; D uncertain. Germline values: CDR1 MDHEN, CDR2 SYDVKM. The CDR3 is 11 amino acids. CDR3: CASSLGQVPLF. CDR3 DNA: TGTGCCAGCAGTTTAGGGCAGGTCCCTCTCTTT.

This CDR3 is CASSLEGAYEQYF. DNA for the CDR3: TGCGCCAGCAGCTTGGAAGGGGCCTACGAGCAGTACTTC. V and J are TRBV5-1 and TRBJ2-7, with D possibly matching TRBD1 (5 bases). The ends were cut back, 0 bases at V and 2 bases at J, with 6 bases in the middle. The germline V gene encodes CDR1 SGHRS and CDR2 YFSETQ. The CDR3 runs 13 residues.

This chain links TRBV5-1 with TRBJ1-5; D is unclear. This CDR3 spans 13 amino acids. The germline V gene has CDR1 SGHRS and CDR2 YFSETQ. Trimming left V 4 bases short and J 1 base short, with 6 bases between. The CDR3 sequence: CASSAGSNQPQHF. CDR3 in DNA: TGCGCCAGCAGCGCGGGGAGCAATCAGCCCCAGCATTTT.

V gene TRBV29-1 combines with J gene TRBJ1-5, with 8 positions matching TRBD1. V lost 6 bases, J lost 5 bases, and 6 bases stayed unmatched. The CDR3 length is 13 residues. The germline gives CDR1 SQVTM, CDR2 ANQGSEA. The CDR3 here is CSVGQGGDQPQHF. In DNA, the CDR3 is TGCAGCGTAGGACAGGGTGGTGATCAGCCCCAGCATTTT. Based on the CDR3 plus reference TRBV29-1 and TRBJ1-5, the full variable domain is SAVISQKPSRDICQRGTSLTIQCQVDSQVTMMFWYRQQPGQSLTLIATANQGSEATYESGFVIDKFPISRPNLTFSTLTVSNMSPEDSSIYLCSVGQGGDQPQHFGDGTRLSIL.

This chain connects TRBV18 to TRBJ2-3; D gene unclear. This CDR3 is 13 amino acids long. V was shortened by 4 bases and J by 0 bases, with 5 bases between the two germline ends. Germline V gene lookup returns CDR1 KGHSH and CDR2 LQKENI. Here the CDR3 reads CASSQASTDTQYF. The CDR3, as DNA: TGTGCCAGCTCACAAGCTAGCACAGATACGCAGTATTTT.

This chain joins TRBV19 and TRBJ2-7; maybe TRBD2 (6 bases). The CDR3 loop spans 14 amino acids. The V and J ends lost 8 bases and 3 bases respectively, with 17 bases between them. Germline-derived CDR1 and CDR2 are LNHDA and SQIVND (reference sequence). CDR3 region: CASASGTWDYEQYF. DNA for the CDR3: TGTGCCAGTGCCTCCGGGACTTGGGACTACGAGCAGTACTTC.

The chain is built from TRBV18 and TRBJ2-7; 9 nucleotides align to TRBD1. Trimming took 1 base from V and 3 from J; bases not matched to a gene: 1. The CDR3 sequence is 14 residues long. CDR1 KGHSH and CDR2 LQKENI come from the germline V gene. CDR3 DNA: TGTGCCAGCTCACCACGGGACAGGGACTACGAGCAGTACTTC. Its translation: CASSPRDRDYEQYF.